This TCR beta chain was found in a study of blood T cell repertoires in COVID-19. Study information: The samples span acute and convalescent COVID-19 from the United States, Italy and Spain.

This clone is a singleton in its sample. The CDR3 is 15 residues long. V trimming: 2 bases; J trimming: 2 bases; junction bases outside the gene matches: 5. The germline V gene has CDR1 MNHNS and CDR2 SASEGT. In the study's own analysis: How many nucleated cells were present was estimated from reference gene primer amplification. Libraries were prepared by immunoSEQ multiplex PCR; TCRdb keeps only in-frame clonotypes and omits some of them. V, J and clone size derive from that table, while D and trimming were established from the DNA sequence. The sample includes about 310,000 clones, around 87% of them seen just once.

This TCR derives from a man aged 50 or older with active or convalescent COVID-19. The V gene is TRBV6-1, the J gene TRBJ2-7, with TRBD2 matching over 8 bases. Sequenced material: peripheral blood. In DNA form, the CDR3 reads TGTGCCAGCAGTGAACGGGAGGGTCTTACCTACGAGCAGTACTTC. It codes for CASSEREGLTYEQYF.